This record looks at one T cell receptor beta chain sequence and its context. The data were taken from a study of T cell responses to AZD1222 COVID-19 vaccine. TCRdb keeps only in-frame clones here, not all; method: immunoSEQ multiplex PCR. The table shows about 84,000 clones, with around 90% occurring only once. The V gene's germline CDR1 is SQVTM and CDR2 ANQGSEA. This CDR3 region has 13 residues. The V and J ends lost 7 bases and 0 bases respectively, with 12 bases between them. This chain uses TRBV29-1 with TRBJ1-2, with a possible D match to TRBD1 (5 bases). The source is an adult who received the AZD1222 COVID-19 vaccine. This sample comprised peripheral blood, obtained 28 days after the second AZD1222 dose. The CDR3 region is CSAETATNYGYTF. The CDR3 nucleotides are TGCAGCGCCGAGACAGCGACTAACTATGGCTACACCTTC.